These 23 T cell receptor beta chains were sequenced from one sample in a study of memory CD4+ T cells and cytomegalovirus serostatus. The repertoire was sequenced with immunoSEQ multiplex PCR; TCRdb's copy has only in-frame clones and lacks some. The sample lists about 40,000 clones; 70% to 80% were seen once. Single viable CD3+CD4+CD8-CD45RO+ cells were sorted as the memory CD4+ T cells. The sample comprised memory CD4+ T cells from blood. These receptors all come from an adult in good health and CMV-seronegative.

V and J are TRBV9 and TRBJ1-2; D possibly corresponds to TRBD1 (6 bases). The V gene's germline CDR1 is SGDLS and CDR2 YYNGEE. V lost 4 bases and J 6 bases, leaving 10 bases between the germline ends. This CDR3 spans 12 amino acids. In nucleotides, the CDR3 is TGTGCCAGCAGCCCCCACAGGGATGGCTACACCTTC. Translated: CASSPHRDGYTF.

V usage is TRBV2 and J usage is TRBJ2-5; 16 nucleotides match TRBD2. CDR3 length: 15 residues. CDR1 and CDR2 (germline): SNHLY, FYNNEI. Germline trimming cut 7 bases from V and 5 bases from J; bases unmatched to any gene: 4. The CDR3 sequence is CASTGTSGGAETQYF. CDR3 DNA: TGTGCCAGCACAGGGACTAGCGGGGGGGCGGAGACCCAGTACTTC.

The V and J genes are TRBV7-9 and TRBJ2-5; D is possibly TRBD2 (6 bases). Trimming shortened V by 5 bases and J by 7 bases, and 20 bases separated the two germline ends. The V gene's germline CDR1 is SEHNR and CDR2 FQNEAQ (reference sequence). The CDR3 is made up of 15 amino acids. The CDR3 spells CASSTGDPLIRTQYF. The CDR3 bases are TGTGCCAGCAGCACGGGAGACCCCTTAATTCGGACCCAGTACTTC. Looking up the rest from reference TRBV7-9 and TRBJ2-5 gives the full variable domain: DTGVSQNPRHKITKRGQNVTFRCDPISEHNRLYWYRQTLGQGPEFLTYFQNEAQLEKSRLLSDRFSAERPKGSFSTLEIQRTEQGDSAMYLCASSTGDPLIRTQYFGPGTRLLVL.

The chain joins TRBV7-9 to TRBJ2-5; D call uncertain. The CDR3 runs to 12 residues. Germline V gene lookup returns CDR1 SEHNR and CDR2 FQNEAQ (reference sequence). Trimming pared 2 bases from V and 7 bases from J, leaving 8 bases between. The CDR3 reads CASSLNHGTQYF. Here the CDR3 DNA reads TGTGCCAGCAGCTTAAACCACGGGACCCAGTACTTC. The variable domain in full, completed from reference TRBV7-9 and TRBJ2-5, reads DTGVSQNPRHKITKRGQNVTFRCDPISEHNRLYWYRQTLGQGPEFLTYFQNEAQLEKSRLLSDRFSAERPKGSFSTLEIQRTEQGDSAMYLCASSLNHGTQYFGPGTRLLVL.

The rearrangement uses TRBV6-5 and TRBJ1-1; D is ambiguous. This CDR3 has 13 amino acids. Between the trimmed V and J ends, which lost 6 bases and 4 bases, there was a span of 12 bases. Germline CDR1 MNHEY, CDR2 SVGAGI. The CDR3 protein is CASRMAGGTEAFF. As DNA, the CDR3 is TGTGCCAGCAGGATGGCGGGTGGCACTGAAGCTTTCTTT.

V gene TRBV13 combines with J gene TRBJ1-2; D gene uncertain. Germline lookup yields CDR1 PRHDT and CDR2 FYEKMQ (reference sequence). Between the trimmed V and J ends, which lost 3 bases and 0 bases, there was a span of 11 bases. CDR3 size: 15 residues. The CDR3 DNA is TGTGCCAGCAGCTTCCTTAATGAGGCTAACTATGGCTACACCTTC. This translates into CASSFLNEANYGYTF.

The chain has TRBV10-3 and TRBJ2-2, with 7 bases lining up with TRBD1. Germline CDR1 ENHRY, CDR2 SYGVKD. V lost 7 bases and J lost 7; bases outside the gene matches: 3. The CDR3 has 12 amino acids. The CDR3: CAITRTGGELFF. Here the CDR3 DNA reads TGTGCCATCACCCGGACAGGCGGGGAGCTGTTTTTT.

Regarding this clone: The junction departs from germline at one end; a sequencing error may be responsible. The V gene is TRBV7-7, the J gene TRBJ2-5, with 8 bases fitting TRBD2. This CDR3 comprises 14 residues. In germline, CDR1 is SSHAT, CDR2 FNYEAQ (reference sequence). Here the CDR3 reads CASSSLSGSQTQYF. In nucleotides, the CDR3 is TGTGCTAGCAGCTCCCTAAGCGGGAGTCAGACCCAGTACTTC. Looking up the rest from reference TRBV7-7 and TRBJ2-5 gives the full variable domain: GAGVSQSPRYKVTKRGQDVTLRCDPISSHATLYWYQQALGQGPEFLTYFNYEAQPDKSGLPSDRFSAERPEGSISTLTIQRTEQRDSAMYRCASSSLSGSQTQYFGPGTRLLVL.

This chain joins TRBV11-2 and TRBJ2-7; either TRBD1 or TRBD2 may fit D (5 bases each). Looked up from germline, CDR1 is SGHAT and CDR2 is FQNNGV. The length of the CDR3 is 18 residues. The V end lost 7 bases, the J end lost 6 bases, and 31 bases lay between the germline ends. CDR3 in amino acids: CASNPRGTQPILSTEQYF. CDR3 nucleotides: TGTGCCAGCAACCCCCGGGGCACGCAGCCCATCCTCTCGACCGAGCAGTACTTC.

V usage is TRBV7-8 and J usage is TRBJ2-5; D not certain. This CDR3 comprises 16 residues. Germline CDR1 SGHVS, CDR2 FQNEAQ. V was cut by 3 bases and J by 3 bases, with 17 bases left in between. In nucleotides, the CDR3 is TGTGCCAGCAGCTTGTCCCACGAGTTGGGGAAAGAGACCCAGTACTTC. Protein: CASSLSHELGKETQYF.

This chain joins TRBV7-8 and TRBJ2-1; D is unresolved. The CDR3 consists of 15 residues. Looked up from germline, CDR1 is SGHVS and CDR2 is FQNEAQ. V dropped 3 bases and J dropped 4 bases, with 13 bases sitting between them. CDR3 amino acids: CASSLNPFGYNEQFF. The CDR3 coding sequence is TGTGCCAGCAGCTTGAACCCCTTTGGGTACAATGAGCAGTTCTTC.

The chain combines TRBV30 with TRBJ1-6; the D gene is possibly TRBD1 (6 bases). The CDR3 contains 16 residues. V was trimmed by 4 bases and J by 6 bases, leaving 19 bases between them. Germline assignment: CDR1 GTSNPN and CDR2 SVGIG (reference sequence). The CDR3 DNA follows: TGTGCCTGGAACAGGGAGGGTGGGATTCCTAATTCACCCCTCCACTTT. Protein product: CAWNREGGIPNSPLHF.

The chain couples TRBV10-3 to TRBJ1-1; unclear D gene. Germline V gene data show CDR1 as ENHRY and CDR2 as SYGVKD. V lost 8 bases and J lost 2, with 9 bases in between. There are 12 residues in the CDR3. This CDR3 is CAIRQANTEAFF. The CDR3 DNA reads TGTGCCATCCGCCAGGCTAACACTGAAGCTTTCTTT.

The V gene is TRBV5-1, the J gene TRBJ1-4; D remains unclear. The V end lost 0 bases, the J end lost 7 bases, and 10 bases lay between the germline ends. The CDR3 has 14 amino acids. CDR1 and CDR2 from the germline V gene are SGHRS and YFSETQ. CDR3 residues: CASSLGHSGEKLFF. CDR3 nucleotide sequence: TGCGCCAGCAGCTTGGGCCATTCGGGTGAAAAACTGTTTTTT.

The genes are TRBV6-5 and TRBJ1-6, with D uncertain. This CDR3 has 15 residues. Germline V gene lookup returns CDR1 MNHEY and CDR2 SVGAGI. The V and J ends lost 1 base and 5 bases respectively, with 9 bases between them. CDR3 in amino acids: CASSYYSGHNSPLHF. The CDR3 DNA reads TGTGCCAGCAGTTACTACTCGGGTCATAATTCACCCCTCCACTTT.

J is TRBJ1-6 and V is TRBV6-6, with no clear D. CDR1 and CDR2 (germline): MNHNY, SVGAGI (reference sequence). This CDR3 comprises 16 residues. The V end was cut by 2 bases, the J end by 9 bases, with 17 bases between. For the CDR3, the DNA is TGTGCCAGCAGTTACACGGGTCAAGGACTGGGTTCACCCCTCCACTTT. Translated: CASSYTGQGLGSPLHF.

This clone was seen more than once but under ten times. V and J are TRBV28 and TRBJ2-5; TRBD2 aligns across 7 bases. Per the germline V gene, CDR1 is MDHEN and CDR2 is SYDVKM. V shed 10 bases and J 3 bases; nucleotides not matched to a gene: 5. The CDR3 runs to 12 residues. The CDR3 sequence is CATLGGKETQYF. The CDR3 DNA reads as TGTGCCACTCTCGGGGGGAAAGAGACCCAGTACTTC. Looking up the rest from reference TRBV28 and TRBJ2-5 gives the full variable domain: DVKVTQSSRYLVKRTGEKVFLECVQDMDHENMFWYRQDPGLGLRLIYFSYDVKMKEKGDIPEGYSVSREKKERFSLILESASTNQTSMYLCATLGGKETQYFGPGTRLLVL.

CDR3 bases: TGTGCCAGCAGCCCCCGGGCAGGGACAACAAATGACTACAATGAGCAGTTCTTC. Protein sequence: CASSPRAGTTNDYNEQFF. This chain uses TRBV21-1 with TRBJ2-1; the listed D gene, TRBD1, was not tested against the DNA. TRBV21-1 is marked as a pseudogene. CDR3 size: 18 residues.

The V and J genes are TRBV19 and TRBJ2-2; tentatively, D is TRBD1 or TRBD2 (5 bases each). CDR1 and CDR2 from the germline V gene are LNHDA and SQIVND (reference sequence). The CDR3 loop spans 16 amino acids. The germline V and J ends were trimmed by 7 bases and 3 bases, with 18 bases remaining between them. CDR3 region: CASIRRGVTDTGELFF. The CDR3, as DNA: TGTGCCAGTATCCGCCGAGGGGTGACGGACACCGGGGAGCTGTTTTTT.

CDR3 sequence: CSVRSGTAAGNTIYF. The CDR3 DNA follows: TGCAGCGTTAGATCCGGGACAGCGGCGGGAAACACCATATATTTT. This sequence joins TRBV29-1 and TRBJ1-3; 7 bases are shared with TRBD1. V lost 5 bases and J lost 4; bases outside the gene matches: 11. CDR1 is SQVTM, CDR2 ANQGSEA, per germline. The CDR3 is made up of 15 amino acids. The entire variable domain, with the rest obtained from reference TRBV29-1 and TRBJ1-3, is as follows: SAVISQKPSRDICQRGTSLTIQCQVDSQVTMMFWYRQQPGQSLTLIATANQGSEATYESGFVIDKFPISRPNLTFSTLTVSNMSPEDSSIYLCSVRSGTAAGNTIYFGEGSWLTVV.

The V gene is TRBV19, the J gene TRBJ1-5, with D uncertain. This CDR3 comprises 15 residues. Trimming shortened V by 5 bases and J by 0 bases, and 11 bases separated the two germline ends. From germline, CDR1 is LNHDA and CDR2 SQIVND (reference sequence). The CDR3 sequence: CASSATGYSNQPQHF. CDR3 coding DNA: TGTGCCAGTAGTGCGACCGGTTATAGCAATCAGCCCCAGCATTTT.

The chain combines TRBV2 with TRBJ2-2; D not resolved. Trimming removed 1 base from V and 4 bases from J, with 7 bases in between. Germline CDR1 reads SNHLY; CDR2 reads FYNNEI. This CDR3 has 14 residues. Written as DNA, the CDR3 is TGTGCCAGCAGTGAAGGGCTAAGCACCGGGGAGCTGTTTTTT. Translating gives CASSEGLSTGELFF.

J is TRBJ2-7 and V is TRBV15; D uncertain. Germline CDR1 LNHNV, CDR2 YYDKDF (reference sequence). The CDR3 runs to 14 residues. Trimming pared 6 bases from V and 4 bases from J, leaving 16 bases between. The CDR3 nucleotides read TGTGCCACCAGTGTAGGCAGGCCGGGTTACGAGCAGTACTTC. As protein: CATSVGRPGYEQYF.